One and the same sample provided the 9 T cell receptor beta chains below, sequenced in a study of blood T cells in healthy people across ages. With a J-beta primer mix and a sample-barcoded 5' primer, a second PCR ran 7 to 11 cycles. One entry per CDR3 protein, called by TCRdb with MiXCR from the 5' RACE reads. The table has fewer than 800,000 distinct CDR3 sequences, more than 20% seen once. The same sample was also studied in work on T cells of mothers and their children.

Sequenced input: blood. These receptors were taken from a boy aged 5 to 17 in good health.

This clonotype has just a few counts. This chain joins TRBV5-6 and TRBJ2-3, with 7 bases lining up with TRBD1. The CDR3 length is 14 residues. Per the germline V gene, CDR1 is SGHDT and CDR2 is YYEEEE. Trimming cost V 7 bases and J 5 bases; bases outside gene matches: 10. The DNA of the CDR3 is TGTGCCAGCTTATTCCTGAGGGGGCAAGATACGCAGTATTTT. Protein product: CASLFLRGQDTQYF.

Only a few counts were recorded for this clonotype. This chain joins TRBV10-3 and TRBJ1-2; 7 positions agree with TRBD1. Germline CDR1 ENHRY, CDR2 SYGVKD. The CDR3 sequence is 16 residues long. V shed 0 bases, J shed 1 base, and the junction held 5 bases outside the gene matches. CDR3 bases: TGTGCCATCAGTGAGTCGGAGACAGGGTTTAACTATGGCTACACCTTC. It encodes CAISESETGFNYGYTF.

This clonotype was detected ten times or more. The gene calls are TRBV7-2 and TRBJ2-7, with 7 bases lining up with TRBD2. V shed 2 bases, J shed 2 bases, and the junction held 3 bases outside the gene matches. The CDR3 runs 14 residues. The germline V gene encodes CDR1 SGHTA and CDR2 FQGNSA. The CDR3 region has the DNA TGTGCCAGCAGCTTATTGGGGGGGACCTACGAGCAGTACTTC. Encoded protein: CASSLLGGTYEQYF.

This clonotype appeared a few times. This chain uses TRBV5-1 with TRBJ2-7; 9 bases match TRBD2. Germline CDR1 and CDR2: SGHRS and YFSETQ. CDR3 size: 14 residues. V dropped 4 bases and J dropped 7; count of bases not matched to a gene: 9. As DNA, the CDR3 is TGCGCCAGCAGCCAGATAGCGGGAGTGGGGGAGCAGTACTTC. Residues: CASSQIAGVGEQYF.

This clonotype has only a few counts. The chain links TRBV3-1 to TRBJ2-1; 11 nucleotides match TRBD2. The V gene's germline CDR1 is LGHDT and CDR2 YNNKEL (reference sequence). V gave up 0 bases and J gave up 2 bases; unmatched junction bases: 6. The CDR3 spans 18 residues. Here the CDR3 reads CASSQDSGGVIAYNEQFF. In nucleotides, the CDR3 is TGTGCCAGCAGCCAAGATAGCGGGGGGGTTATCGCCTACAATGAGCAGTTCTTC.

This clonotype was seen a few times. CDR3 nucleotides: TGTGCCAGCAGCTTAGTGGTGCTAGCGGGAATGGAGACCCAGTACTTC. Protein sequence: CASSLVVLAGMETQYF. J is TRBJ2-5 and V is TRBV7-9, with 9 bases lining up with TRBD2. The CDR3 contains 16 residues. V lost 1 base and J lost 5; bases outside the gene matches: 8. Germline lookup yields CDR1 SEHNR and CDR2 FQNEAQ (reference sequence).

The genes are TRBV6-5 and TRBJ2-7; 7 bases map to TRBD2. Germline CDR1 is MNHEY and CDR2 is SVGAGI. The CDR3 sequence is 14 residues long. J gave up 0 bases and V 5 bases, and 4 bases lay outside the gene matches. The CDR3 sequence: CASSLAVPSYEQYF. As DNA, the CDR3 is TGTGCCAGCAGTCTAGCGGTTCCCTCCTACGAGCAGTACTTC.

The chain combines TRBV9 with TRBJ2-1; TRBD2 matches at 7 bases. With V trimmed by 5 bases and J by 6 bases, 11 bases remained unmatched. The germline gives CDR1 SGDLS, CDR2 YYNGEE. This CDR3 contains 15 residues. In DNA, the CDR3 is TGTGCCAGCAGTGTCAAAATAGCGGGCCCCAATGAGCAGTTCTTC. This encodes CASSVKIAGPNEQFF.

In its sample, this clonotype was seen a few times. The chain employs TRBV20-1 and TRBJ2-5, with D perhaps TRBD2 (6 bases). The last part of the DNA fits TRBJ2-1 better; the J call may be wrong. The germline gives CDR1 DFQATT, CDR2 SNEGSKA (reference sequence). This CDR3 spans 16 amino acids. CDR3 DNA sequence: TGCAGTGCTAGTAGGGTCTCGCGGGGTGGGGGTTATGAGCAGTTCTTC. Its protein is CSASRVSRGGGYEQFF.